This paragraph reports one T cell receptor (beta chain). As yet, its antigen is unknown. This entry comes from a study of T cell clonotyping in hematopoietic cell transplantation. Samples: about 28 days before transplant, then days 30, 100 and 180 after. Generated by immunoSEQ multiplex PCR, the TCRdb table keeps only in-frame clones and is missing some. Of some 17,000 clones listed, about 83% are singletons. V was trimmed by 3 bases and J by 8 bases, leaving 16 bases between them. CDR3 length: 15 residues. Germline values: CDR1 SGHTA, CDR2 FQGNSA. Study outcomes and limitations: Without cell sorting, CD4 versus CD8 contributions remain unresolved. Graft donor and pretransplant recipient Inverse Simpson Index values predicted broader posttransplant TCR diversity. Pathologically expanded recipient clonotypes increased progressively from day 30 to day 180 as diversity fell.

The V and J genes are TRBV7-2 and TRBJ1-4; D unresolved. Specimen: PBMCs, collected 100 days after allogeneic stem cell transplant. This TCR came from a male patient between 55 and 70 years old who had an allogeneic stem cell transplant from a related donor, so the T cells may come from the graft donor. Some clones in this sample may be carry-over from other donors' samples. Written as DNA, the CDR3 is TGTGCCAGCAGCTTTAAAGTCGGGTTGGCAGAAAAACTGTTTTTT. This translates into CASSFKVGLAEKLFF.